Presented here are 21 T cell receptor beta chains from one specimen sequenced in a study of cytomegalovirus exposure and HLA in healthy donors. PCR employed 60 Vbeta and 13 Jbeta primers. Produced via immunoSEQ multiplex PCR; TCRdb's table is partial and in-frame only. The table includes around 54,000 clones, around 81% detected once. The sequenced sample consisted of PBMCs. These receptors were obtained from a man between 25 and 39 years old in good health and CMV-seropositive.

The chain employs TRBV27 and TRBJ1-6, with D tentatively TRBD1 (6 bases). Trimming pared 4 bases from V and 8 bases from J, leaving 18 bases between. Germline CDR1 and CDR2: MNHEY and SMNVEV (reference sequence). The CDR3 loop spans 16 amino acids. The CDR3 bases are TGTGCCAGCAGTTCCCCCGCCCGACAGGATTATTCACCCCTCCACTTT. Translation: CASSSPARQDYSPLHF.

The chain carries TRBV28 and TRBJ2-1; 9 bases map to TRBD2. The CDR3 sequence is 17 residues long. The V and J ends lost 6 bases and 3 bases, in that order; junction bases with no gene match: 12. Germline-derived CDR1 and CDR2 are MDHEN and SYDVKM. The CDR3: CASRPERAGGNYNEQFF. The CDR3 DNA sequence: TGTGCCAGCAGACCCGAGAGGGCGGGGGGGAACTACAATGAGCAGTTCTTC.

Here the CDR3 DNA reads TGTGCCAGCAGTTTGGCTAGCGGGGCTCCTTCCTACAATGAGCAGTTCTTC. It is translated as CASSLASGAPSYNEQFF. The chain links TRBV27 to TRBJ2-1; TRBD2 agrees at 9 bases. V dropped 3 bases and J dropped 1; count of bases not matched to a gene: 7. This CDR3 is 17 amino acids long. CDR1 and CDR2 from the germline V gene are MNHEY and SMNVEV (reference sequence).

CDR3 DNA sequence: TGTGCCAGTAGTACAGAACAGGGGTCCGTGGAGACCCAGTACTTC. Its protein is CASSTEQGSVETQYF. V and J are TRBV19 and TRBJ2-5, with 7 bases aligning to TRBD1. V dropped 4 bases and J dropped 5; count of bases not matched to a gene: 10. Germline values: CDR1 LNHDA, CDR2 SQIVND (reference sequence). The CDR3 is 15 residues long.

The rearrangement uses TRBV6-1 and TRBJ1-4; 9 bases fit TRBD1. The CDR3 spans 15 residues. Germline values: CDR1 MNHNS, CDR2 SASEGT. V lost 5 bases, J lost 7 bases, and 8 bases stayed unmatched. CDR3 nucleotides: TGTGCCAGCAGTTCACAGGGGGCGCGTGGTGAAAAACTGTTTTTT. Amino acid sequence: CASSSQGARGEKLFF.

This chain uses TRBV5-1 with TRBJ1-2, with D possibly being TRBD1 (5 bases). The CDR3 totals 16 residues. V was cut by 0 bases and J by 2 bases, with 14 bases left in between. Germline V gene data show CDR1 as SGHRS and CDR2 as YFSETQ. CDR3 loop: CASSLVGQGLNYGYTF. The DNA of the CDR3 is TGCGCCAGCAGCTTGGTAGGGCAGGGCCTAAACTATGGCTACACCTTC.

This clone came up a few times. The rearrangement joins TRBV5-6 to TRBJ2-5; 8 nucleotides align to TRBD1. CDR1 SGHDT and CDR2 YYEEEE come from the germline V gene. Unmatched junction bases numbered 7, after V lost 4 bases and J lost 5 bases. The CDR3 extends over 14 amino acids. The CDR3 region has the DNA TGTGCCAGCAGCCCCGGACAGGGACGGGAGACCCAGTACTTC. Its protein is CASSPGQGRETQYF. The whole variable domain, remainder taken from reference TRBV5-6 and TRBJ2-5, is DAGVTQSPTHLIKTRGQQVTLRCSPKSGHDTVSWYQQALGQGPQFIFQYYEEEERQRGNFPDRFSGHQFPNYSSELNVNALLLGDSALYLCASSPGQGRETQYFGPGTRLLVL.

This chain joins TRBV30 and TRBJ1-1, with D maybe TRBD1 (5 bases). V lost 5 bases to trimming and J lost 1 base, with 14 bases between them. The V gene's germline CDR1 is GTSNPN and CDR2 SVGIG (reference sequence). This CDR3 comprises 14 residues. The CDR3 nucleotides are TGTGCCTGGGGGGCTGGTAACGGGAACACTGAAGCTTTCTTT. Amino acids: CAWGAGNGNTEAFF.

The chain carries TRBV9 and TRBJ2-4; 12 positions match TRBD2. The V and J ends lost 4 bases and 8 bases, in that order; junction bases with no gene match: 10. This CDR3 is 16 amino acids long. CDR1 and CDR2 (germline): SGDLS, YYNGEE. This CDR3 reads CASSNPTSGGPDIQYF. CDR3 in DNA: TGTGCCAGCAGCAATCCGACTAGCGGGGGACCCGACATTCAGTACTTC.

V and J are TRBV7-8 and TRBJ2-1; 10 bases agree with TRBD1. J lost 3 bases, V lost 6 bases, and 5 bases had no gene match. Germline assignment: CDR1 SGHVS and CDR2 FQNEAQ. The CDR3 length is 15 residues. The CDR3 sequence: CASRSGTGVYNEQFF. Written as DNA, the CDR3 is TGTGCCAGCAGGTCCGGGACAGGGGTCTACAATGAGCAGTTCTTC.

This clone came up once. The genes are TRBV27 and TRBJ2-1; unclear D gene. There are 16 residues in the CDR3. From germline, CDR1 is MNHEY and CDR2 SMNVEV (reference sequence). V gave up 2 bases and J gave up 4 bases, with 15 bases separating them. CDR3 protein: CASSLEPLPTYNEQFF. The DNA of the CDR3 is TGTGCCAGCAGTTTAGAACCACTCCCTACGTACAATGAGCAGTTCTTC.

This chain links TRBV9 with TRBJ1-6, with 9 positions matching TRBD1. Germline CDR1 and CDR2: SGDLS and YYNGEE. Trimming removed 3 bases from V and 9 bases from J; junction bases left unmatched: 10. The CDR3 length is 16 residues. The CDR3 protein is CASSGLGQGILSPLHF. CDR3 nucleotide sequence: TGTGCCAGCAGCGGACTGGGACAGGGAATTCTTTCACCCCTCCACTTT.

The CDR3 DNA follows: TGTGCCAGCAGTGAACAGGGGTTCTCCTACAATGAGCAGTTCTTC. The encoded protein is CASSEQGFSYNEQFF. The V gene is TRBV6-4, the J gene TRBJ2-1, with 7 nucleotides matching TRBD1. V was clipped by 3 bases and J by 0 bases; unmatched bases: 2. Per the germline V gene, CDR1 is MRHNA and CDR2 is SNTAGT. The CDR3 has 15 amino acids.

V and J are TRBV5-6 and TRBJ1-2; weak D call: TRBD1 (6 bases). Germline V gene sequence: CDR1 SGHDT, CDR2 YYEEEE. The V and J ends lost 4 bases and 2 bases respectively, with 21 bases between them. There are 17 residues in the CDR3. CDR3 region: CASSPRPGVAGNYGYTF. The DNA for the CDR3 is TGTGCCAGCAGCCCTAGGCCAGGGGTAGCAGGGAACTATGGCTACACCTTC.

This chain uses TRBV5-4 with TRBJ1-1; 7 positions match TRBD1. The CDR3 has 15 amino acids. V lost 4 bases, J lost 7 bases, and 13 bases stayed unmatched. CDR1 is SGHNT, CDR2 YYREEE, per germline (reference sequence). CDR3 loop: CASSRLGGGGIEAFF. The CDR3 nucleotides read TGTGCCAGCAGCCGACTAGGGGGCGGGGGGATTGAAGCTTTCTTT.

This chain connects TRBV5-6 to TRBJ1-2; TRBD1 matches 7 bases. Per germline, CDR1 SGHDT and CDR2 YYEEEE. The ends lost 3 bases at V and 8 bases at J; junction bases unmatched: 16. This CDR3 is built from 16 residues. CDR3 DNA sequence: TGTGCCAGCAGCTCCTCCGGGGGACAGAGGACAGGCGGCTACACCTTC. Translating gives CASSSSGGQRTGGYTF.

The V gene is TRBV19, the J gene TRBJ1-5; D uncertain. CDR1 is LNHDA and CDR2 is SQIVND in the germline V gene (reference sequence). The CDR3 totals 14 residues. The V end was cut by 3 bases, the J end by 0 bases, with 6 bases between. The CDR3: CASSIENSNQPQHF. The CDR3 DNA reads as TGTGCCAGTAGTATCGAGAATAGCAATCAGCCCCAGCATTTT.

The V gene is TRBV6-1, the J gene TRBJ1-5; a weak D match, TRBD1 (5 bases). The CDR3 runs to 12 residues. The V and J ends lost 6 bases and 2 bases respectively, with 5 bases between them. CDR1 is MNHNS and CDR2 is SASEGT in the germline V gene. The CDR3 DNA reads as TGTGCCAGCAGGACAGGCAATCAGCCCCAGCATTTT. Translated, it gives CASRTGNQPQHF.

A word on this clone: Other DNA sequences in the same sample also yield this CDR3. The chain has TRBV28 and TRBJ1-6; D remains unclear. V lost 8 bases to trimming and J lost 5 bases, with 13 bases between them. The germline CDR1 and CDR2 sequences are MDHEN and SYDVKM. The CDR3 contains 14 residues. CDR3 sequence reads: CASRGSAHNSPLHF. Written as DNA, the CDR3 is TGTGCCAGCCGCGGTTCTGCGCATAATTCACCCCTCCACTTT.

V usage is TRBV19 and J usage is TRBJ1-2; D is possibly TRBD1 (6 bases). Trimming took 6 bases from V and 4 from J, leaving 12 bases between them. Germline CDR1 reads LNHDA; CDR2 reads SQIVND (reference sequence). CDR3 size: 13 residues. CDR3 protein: CASREQGAYGYTF. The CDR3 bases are TGTGCCAGTAGGGAACAGGGAGCCTATGGCTACACCTTC. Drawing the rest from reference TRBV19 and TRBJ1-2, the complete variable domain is DGGITQSPKYLFRKEGQNVTLSCEQNLNHDAMYWYRQDPGQGLRLIYYSQIVNDFQKGDIAEGYSVSREKKESFPLTVTSAQKNPTAFYLCASREQGAYGYTFGSGTRLTVV.

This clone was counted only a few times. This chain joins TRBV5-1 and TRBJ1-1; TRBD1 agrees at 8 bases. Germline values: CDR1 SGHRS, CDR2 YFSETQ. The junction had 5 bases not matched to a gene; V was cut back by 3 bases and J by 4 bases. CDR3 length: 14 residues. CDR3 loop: CASSSTTGGTEAFF. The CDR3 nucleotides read TGCGCCAGCAGCTCCACCACAGGGGGCACTGAAGCTTTCTTT.